Sequencing of this T cell receptor (beta chain) was carried out in a study of glioma-infiltrating T cells. The CDR3 is 15 residues long. Germline V gives CDR1 MNHEY, CDR2 SMNVEV (reference sequence). Trimming cost V 5 bases and J 3 bases, with 17 bases left between them. This clonotype was seen repeatedly, ten times or more. Using RNA template, CDR3s of TCR alpha and beta were amplified with iRepertoire arm-PCR. For one-step reverse transcription and amplification, about 90-400 ng of tissue mRNA or PBMC total RNA was used. Each CDR3 protein is one row after TCRdb ran MiXCR on the multiplex PCR reads. The profile shows approximately 400,000 distinct CDR3 sequences, 41% of them singletons.

This clonotype was obtained from a human donor with low-grade glioma or glioblastoma, undergoing nonglioma brain surgery, or in good health (not recorded which). The sample consisted of glioma tissue, nonneoplastic brain tissue, or PBMCs (not recorded which). This chain joins TRBV27 and TRBJ2-7; D is unclear. CDR3 sequence (DNA): TGTGCCAGCAGTCCCCTGGACGGTCAATACTACGAGCAGTACTTC. Its protein product is CASSPLDGQYYEQYF.